These 3 T cell receptor beta chains came from one sample sequenced in a study of T cell responses to AZD1222 COVID-19 vaccine. Data came from immunoSEQ multiplex PCR; TCRdb stores just in-frame clones and leaves some out. Found here are tens of thousands of clones, 75% to 90% of them singletons; the top ten hold about 9.3%. The sample was peripheral blood, taken 28 days after the second AZD1222 dose. Receptors were obtained from an adult who received the AZD1222 COVID-19 vaccine.

The rearrangement joins TRBV11-3 to TRBJ2-1; 11 nucleotides line up with TRBD2. V shed 4 bases and J 3 bases; nucleotides not matched to a gene: 14. There are 19 residues in the CDR3. Per the germline V gene, CDR1 is SGHNT and CDR2 is YENEEA. In nucleotides, the CDR3 is TGTGCCAGCAGCTCGCCCGACTCCGGACTAGCGGGCCTCTACAATGAGCAGTTCTTC. Amino acids: CASSSPDSGLAGLYNEQFF.

Concerning this clone itself: The same CDR3 is also encoded by other DNA sequences in this sample. The chain couples TRBV19 to TRBJ2-3; 7 nucleotides line up with TRBD1. The CDR3 consists of 14 residues. Trimming cost V 3 bases and J 3 bases; bases outside gene matches: 3. The germline gives CDR1 LNHDA, CDR2 SQIVND (reference sequence). Written as DNA, the CDR3 is TGTGCCAGTAGTATCGGACAGGCAACAGATACGCAGTATTTT. Its translation: CASSIGQATDTQYF.

The chain carries TRBV13 and TRBJ2-7; TRBD2 matches at 9 bases. CDR1 is PRHDT, CDR2 FYEKMQ, per germline (reference sequence). This CDR3 has 14 residues. The trim removed 3 bases at V and 0 bases at J, leaving 0 bases unmatched. In DNA, the CDR3 is TGTGCCAGCAGCTTTAGCGGGGGCTCCTACGAGCAGTACTTC. This sequence encodes CASSFSGGSYEQYF.